The 17 T cell receptor beta chains below come from one sample, sequenced in a study of cytomegalovirus exposure and HLA in healthy donors. PCR amplification relied on 60 Vbeta primers (plus 13 Jbeta primers). Sequenced by immunoSEQ multiplex PCR; TCRdb stores in-frame clones only, minus some. The table shows about 78,000 clones, with around 70% occurring only once. The sequenced sample was PBMCs. These receptors came from a woman in her thirties or forties in good health and CMV-seropositive.

The V call is TRBV4-2, the J call TRBJ2-7, with 10 bases identical to TRBD2. The ends lost 1 base at V and 4 bases at J; junction bases unmatched: 4. Germline V gene data show CDR1 as LGHNA and CDR2 as YNFKEQ. The CDR3 runs 15 residues. CDR3 in amino acids: CASSQGSSGSYEQYF. CDR3 DNA: TGTGCCAGCAGCCAAGGGTCTAGCGGGAGTTACGAGCAGTACTTC.

J is TRBJ1-1 and V is TRBV5-4, with a weak D call TRBD1 (6 bases). The CDR3 length is 15 residues. From germline, CDR1 is SGHNT and CDR2 YYREEE (reference sequence). Trimming left V 3 bases short and J 2 bases short, with 14 bases between. Written as DNA, the CDR3 is TGTGCCAGCAGCTCATGGACAGCCGGCAACACTGAAGCTTTCTTT. It encodes CASSSWTAGNTEAFF. The whole variable domain, filled in from reference TRBV5-4 and TRBJ1-1, reads ETGVTQSPTHLIKTRGQQVTLRCSSQSGHNTVSWYQQALGQGPQFIFQYYREEENGRGNFPPRFSGLQFPNYSSELNVNALELDDSALYLCASSSWTAGNTEAFFGQGTRLTVV.

The J gene is TRBJ1-2, the V gene TRBV5-1; tentative D call: TRBD1 (5 bases). Germline CDR1 SGHRS, CDR2 YFSETQ. Trimming removed 3 bases at V and 4 bases at J, with 13 bases between. This CDR3 has 14 amino acids. The CDR3 nucleotides are TGCGCCAGCAGCTCCCATACAGGAGCCTATGGCTACACCTTC. It codes for CASSSHTGAYGYTF. Drawing the rest from reference TRBV5-1 and TRBJ1-2, the complete variable domain is KAGVTQTPRYLIKTRGQQVTLSCSPISGHRSVSWYQQTPGQGLQFLFEYFSETQRNKGNFPGRFSGRQFSNSRSEMNVSTLELGDSALYLCASSSHTGAYGYTFGSGTRLTVV.

This chain connects TRBV30 to TRBJ2-7, with a tentative D call TRBD2 (6 bases). CDR1 is GTSNPN, CDR2 SVGIG, per germline (reference sequence). Trimming pared 0 bases from V and 2 bases from J, leaving 11 bases between. The CDR3 runs 14 residues. CDR3 protein: CAWSVVGRPYEQYF. DNA for the CDR3: TGTGCCTGGAGTGTTGTCGGGAGACCCTACGAGCAGTACTTC.

This clone came up once. The chain combines TRBV5-6 with TRBJ1-2; perhaps TRBD1 as D (5 bases). The germline gives CDR1 SGHDT, CDR2 YYEEEE. V was cut by 5 bases and J by 4 bases, with 18 bases left in between. CDR3 length: 15 amino acids. The chain's CDR3 is CASRPQNQGFYGYTF. As DNA, the CDR3 is TGTGCCAGCAGACCACAAAATCAGGGCTTCTATGGCTACACCTTC.

The chain combines TRBV5-4 with TRBJ2-3; 14 bases match TRBD2. The V gene end was trimmed by 3 bases and the J gene end by 5 bases; junction bases not matched to a gene: 11. The CDR3 sequence is 18 residues long. CDR1 is SGHNT, CDR2 YYREEE, per germline (reference sequence). This CDR3 is CASSSRLAGGLVGDTQYF. The CDR3 bases are TGTGCCAGCAGCTCCCGACTAGCGGGAGGGTTGGTTGGAGATACGCAGTATTTT.

The V gene is TRBV2, the J gene TRBJ2-1; 9 nucleotides align to TRBD2. The CDR3 covers 16 residues. Germline CDR1 and CDR2: SNHLY and FYNNEI. Germline trimming cut 3 bases from V and 4 bases from J; bases unmatched to any gene: 7. The CDR3 DNA sequence: TGTGCCAGCAGTGATCAAGTAGCGGGAGCTTACAATGAGCAGTTCTTC. Residues: CASSDQVAGAYNEQFF.

This rearrangement joins TRBV5-5 to TRBJ2-3; D is unresolved. The V gene lost 0 bases and the J gene lost 3 bases, with 8 bases spanning the gap. The germline V gene has CDR1 SGHKS and CDR2 YYEKEE (reference sequence). The CDR3 is 14 amino acids. The CDR3 region has the DNA TGTGCCAGCAGCTTGGCCCAACTAACAGATACGCAGTATTTT. Amino acid sequence: CASSLAQLTDTQYF. Supplemented by reference TRBV5-5 and TRBJ2-3, the full variable domain reads DAGVTQSPTHLIKTRGQQVTLRCSPISGHKSVSWYQQVLGQGPQFIFQYYEKEERGRGNFPDRFSARQFPNYSSELNVNALLLGDSALYLCASSLAQLTDTQYFGPGTRLTVL.

This clone has just a few counts. The V and J genes are TRBV4-1 and TRBJ1-1; the match to TRBD1 covers 7 bases. Unmatched junction bases numbered 4, after V lost 4 bases and J lost 2 bases. CDR1 and CDR2 from the germline V gene are MGHRA and YSYEKL. The CDR3 contains 14 residues. CDR3 residues: CASSRGDRNTEAFF. As DNA, the CDR3 is TGCGCCAGCAGCCGAGGGGACAGAAACACTGAAGCTTTCTTT.

Only one count was recorded for this clone. The chain links TRBV30 to TRBJ1-4; TRBD1 is a possible D gene (5 bases). V shed 3 bases and J shed 7 bases, with 15 bases lying between them. CDR1 and CDR2 from the germline V gene are GTSNPN and SVGIG (reference sequence). There are 14 residues in the CDR3. The CDR3 spells CAWRVTWGGEKLFF. CDR3 in DNA: TGTGCCTGGAGGGTTACCTGGGGGGGTGAAAAACTGTTTTTT. Looking up the rest from reference TRBV30 and TRBJ1-4 gives the full variable domain: SQTIHQWPATLVQPVGSPLSLECTVEGTSNPNLYWYRQAAGRGLQLLFYSVGIGQISSEVPQNLSASRPQDRQFILSSKKLLLSDSGFYLCAWRVTWGGEKLFFGSGTQLSVL.

V is TRBV21-1 and J is TRBJ2-7; the table's D gene call, TRBD1, was not cross checked with the DNA. TRBV21-1 is a known pseudogene. The CDR3 is made up of 13 amino acids. The CDR3 here is CARTRTGRCEQYF. The CDR3 bases are TGTGCCAGAACCCGGACAGGGAGGTGCGAGCAGTACTTC.

The rearrangement joins TRBV7-9 to TRBJ2-7, with no clear D. Deletions cut 3 bases from V and 2 bases from J, with 8 bases between. The CDR3 extends over 13 amino acids. The V gene's germline CDR1 is SEHNR and CDR2 FQNEAQ (reference sequence). CDR3 amino acids: CASSFGSTYEQYF. CDR3 nucleotides: TGTGCCAGCAGCTTTGGCTCAACCTACGAGCAGTACTTC. The full variable domain, with the rest looked up from reference TRBV7-9 and TRBJ2-7, is DTGVSQNPRHKITKRGQNVTFRCDPISEHNRLYWYRQTLGQGPEFLTYFQNEAQLEKSRLLSDRFSAERPKGSFSTLEIQRTEQGDSAMYLCASSFGSTYEQYFGPGTRLTVT.

The chain uses TRBV7-6 and TRBJ2-7; 7 nucleotides align to TRBD1. The CDR3 runs to 18 residues. Germline lookup yields CDR1 SGHVS and CDR2 FNYEAQ. J lost 1 base, V lost 1 base, and 13 bases had no gene match. The CDR3 bases are TGTGCCAGCAGCTTAGATAGCCTTGGACAGGACTCTTCCTACGAGCAGTACTTC. Amino acid sequence: CASSLDSLGQDSSYEQYF.

The chain recombines TRBV5-3 with TRBJ2-5; no reliable D call. TRBV5-3 is designated an ORF whose function remains uncertain. Trimming left V 3 bases short and J 2 bases short, with 11 bases between. The CDR3 covers 14 residues. The CDR3 DNA sequence: TGTGCCAGAAGCTCCTCCAACCTACAAGAGACCCAGTACTTC. Its translation is CARSSSNLQETQYF.

The table lists this clone with a few counts. This chain connects TRBV4-3 to TRBJ2-7; 9 bases are shared with TRBD2. CDR3 length equals 15 residues. CDR1 is LGHNA, CDR2 YSLEER, per germline. V lost 1 base and J lost 5; bases outside the gene matches: 6. CDR3 residues: CASSQAKAGGHEQYF. CDR3 nucleotide sequence: TGCGCCAGCAGCCAAGCAAAAGCGGGGGGCCACGAGCAGTACTTC.

This clone was counted at least ten times. V usage is TRBV5-6 and J usage is TRBJ1-1, with D uncertain. The CDR3 sequence is 15 residues long. V lost 0 bases, J lost 0 bases, and 9 bases lay in between. Germline CDR1 SGHDT, CDR2 YYEEEE. The CDR3, as DNA: TGTGCCAGCAGCTTGGGAAGACAACTGAACACTGAAGCTTTCTTT. This gives the protein CASSLGRQLNTEAFF. Supplemented by reference TRBV5-6 and TRBJ1-1, the full variable domain reads DAGVTQSPTHLIKTRGQQVTLRCSPKSGHDTVSWYQQALGQGPQFIFQYYEEEERQRGNFPDRFSGHQFPNYSSELNVNALLLGDSALYLCASSLGRQLNTEAFFGQGTRLTVV.

To note about this clone: The junction departs from germline at one end; a sequencing error may be responsible. V gene TRBV10-2 combines with J gene TRBJ1-2; 7 bases map to TRBD1. This CDR3 is built from 13 residues. Per the germline V gene, CDR1 is WSHSY and CDR2 is SAAADI. The CDR3 loop is CASSYDARGAENF. Written as DNA, the CDR3 is TGCGCCAGCAGTTATGATGCCAGGGGGGCCGAAAACTTC.